What follows is one T cell receptor beta chain and its context. The data derive from a study of blood T cell repertoires in COVID-19. Study summary: The United States, Italy and Spain provided the acute and convalescent COVID-19 samples. From T cells, B-cell-depleted T cells, or PBMCs came the material, which was cDNA or gDNA.

Per the study methods: Amplifying reference gene primers gave estimates of nucleated cell counts. Data came from immunoSEQ multiplex PCR; TCRdb stores just in-frame clones and leaves some out. The V and J calls and clone size are taken from that table; D and trimming were inferred from the DNA. The repertoire has roughly 200,000 clones, around 83% of them found once; the top ten carry less than 5.5%. CDR1 SGDLS and CDR2 YYNGEE come from the germline V gene. The CDR3 is made up of 13 amino acids. The V gene lost 1 base and the J gene lost 1 base, with 5 bases spanning the gap. This receptor was identified in an elderly woman with acute or convalescent COVID-19. The gene calls are TRBV9 and TRBJ1-2; no clear D gene. The sample was peripheral blood. CDR3 loop: CASSVLSNYGYTF. In DNA form, the CDR3 reads TGTGCCAGCAGCGTACTAAGTAACTATGGCTACACCTTC. Using reference TRBV9 and TRBJ1-2 for the parts outside the CDR3, the full variable domain is DSGVTQTPKHLITATGQRVTLRCSPRSGDLSVYWYQQSLDQGLQFLIQYYNGEERAKGNILERFSAQQFPDLHSELNLSSLELGDSALYFCASSVLSNYGYTFGSGTRLTVV.